This T cell receptor (beta chain) is from a study of T cell changes during pregnancy in multiple sclerosis. The CDR3 is 16 residues long. Germline V gene data show CDR1 as MNHEY and CDR2 as SMNVEV (reference sequence). V shed 5 bases and J shed 0 bases, with 14 bases lying between them. The repertoire was sequenced with immunoSEQ multiplex PCR; TCRdb's copy has only in-frame clones and lacks some. This sample has 26,000 or so clones, with 80% to 90% found just once. The sample consisted of CD8+ T cells from peripheral blood mononuclear cells, taken in the second trimester of pregnancy. The TCR was taken from a female donor with multiple sclerosis, enrolled in a pregnancy study. The V gene is TRBV27, the J gene TRBJ2-1; D may be TRBD2 (6 bases). The CDR3 coding sequence is TGTGCCAGCAGTGCCTGGGCTAGCGTCTCCTACAATGAGCAGTTCTTC. It codes for CASSAWASVSYNEQFF.